The T cell receptor (beta chain) described here comes from a study of blood T cell repertoires in COVID-19. Study-wide background: Samples taken during acute and convalescent COVID-19 were collected in the United States, Italy and Spain. T cells, B-cell-depleted T cells, or PBMCs supplied cDNA or gDNA.

Germline V gene sequence: CDR1 LNHDA, CDR2 SQIVND (reference sequence). V shed 5 bases and J 1 base; nucleotides not matched to a gene: 3. This CDR3 is built from 15 residues. Study processing details: How many nucleated cells were present was estimated from reference gene primer amplification. The data were produced by immunoSEQ multiplex PCR, yet TCRdb's version contains in-frame clones alone and is incomplete. V and J calls plus clone size are reproduced from that table; the DNA served to infer D and trimming. The sample has roughly 200,000 clones; under 80% are singletons. This TCR was sampled from a man aged 50 to 59 who had recovered from COVID-19. The sequencing input was peripheral blood. The chain joins TRBV19 to TRBJ1-5; 9 bases are a match to TRBD1. Written as DNA, the CDR3 is TGTGCCAGTAGTCCAGACAGGGGGAGCAATCAGCCCCAGCATTTT. Its protein is CASSPDRGSNQPQHF.